Listed here is a single T cell receptor (beta chain). Its antigen is currently unknown. This specimen comes from a study of cytomegalovirus exposure and HLA in healthy donors. Study outcomes and limitations: Association of 16,951 TCR beta sequences with HLA alleles was found at 0.05 false discovery rate in a later analysis.

The PCR employed 60 Vbeta primers together with 13 Jbeta primers. The table came from immunoSEQ multiplex PCR; TCRdb's copy has only in-frame clones and leaves some out. The sample shows about 140,000 clones, 60% to 75% of them seen only once. The germline V gene has CDR1 LNHDA and CDR2 SQIVND (reference sequence). V was clipped by 6 bases and J by 0 bases, with 8 bases between them. The CDR3 loop spans 13 amino acids. The chain links TRBV19 to TRBJ1-1, with unresolved D. This receptor was identified in a man younger than 40 in good health and CMV-seronegative. Sequencing input: PBMCs. Written as DNA, the CDR3 is TGTGCCAGTAGCTCCGGGTTGAACACTGAAGCTTTCTTT. As protein: CASSSGLNTEAFF.